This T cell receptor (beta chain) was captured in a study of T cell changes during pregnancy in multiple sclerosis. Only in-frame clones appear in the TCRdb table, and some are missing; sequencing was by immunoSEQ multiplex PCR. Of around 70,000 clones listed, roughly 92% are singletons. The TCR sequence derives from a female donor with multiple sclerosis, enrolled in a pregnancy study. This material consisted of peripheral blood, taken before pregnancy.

CDR3 DNA: TGTGCCAGCAGCCCTACCAGGGTAGGCACTGAAGCTTTCTTT. It encodes CASSPTRVGTEAFF. V usage is TRBV11-2 and J usage is TRBJ1-1; tentative D call: TRBD1 (5 bases). Germline assignment: CDR1 SGHAT and CDR2 FQNNGV. The germline V and J ends were trimmed by 5 bases and 4 bases, with 14 bases remaining between them. The CDR3 is made up of 14 amino acids.